This TCR beta chain was recorded in a study of technical replicates of blood from a few donors. V lost 0 bases, J lost 6 bases, and 1 base stayed unmatched. This CDR3 is built from 14 residues. Germline loops: CDR1 SEHNR, CDR2 FQNEAQ (reference sequence). The repertoire was sequenced with immunoSEQ multiplex PCR; TCRdb's copy has only in-frame clones and lacks some. This sample carries about 73,000 clones, 93% of them seen once, and the ten largest clones take 0.25% to 0.3%. This receptor was identified in a human donor in good health. V gene TRBV7-9 combines with J gene TRBJ2-1; TRBD2 matches at 8 bases. The specimen sequenced was T cells isolated from PBMCs. In DNA form, the CDR3 reads TGTGCCAGCAGCTTAGCCAGCGGGGGCAATGAGCAGTTCTTC. As protein: CASSLASGGNEQFF. Filled out from reference TRBV7-9 and TRBJ2-1, the complete variable domain reads DTGVSQNPRHKITKRGQNVTFRCDPISEHNRLYWYRQTLGQGPEFLTYFQNEAQLEKSRLLSDRFSAERPKGSFSTLEIQRTEQGDSAMYLCASSLASGGNEQFFGPGTRLTVL.